The sequence of this T cell receptor beta chain was determined in a study of T cell responses to AZD1222 COVID-19 vaccine. Study-level findings and limits: Repertoire sampling occurred only after the peak T cell response. Distributed over spike, vaccine-associated CD4 TCRs predominated at 160-218 and 743-854.

Clones were read by immunoSEQ multiplex PCR, and TCRdb kept only the in-frame ones, dropping some. Among under 200,000 clones, around 92% were seen once, and the ten largest hold roughly 1.3%. As for this clone: The antigen remains unidentified.

Germline V gene data show CDR1 as MGHRA and CDR2 as YSYEKL. The V gene lost 4 bases and the J gene lost 1 base, with 7 bases spanning the gap. The CDR3 consists of 13 residues. This clonotype originated in an adult in good health. The gene calls are TRBV4-1 and TRBJ2-5; D ambiguous. The material was peripheral blood, obtained on day 0 of AZD1222 vaccination. CDR3 in DNA: TGCGCCAGCAGCCCCCAGGCCCAAGAGACCCAGTACTTC. This codes for CASSPQAQETQYF.